These 10 T cell receptor beta chains share one sample of origin, sequenced in a study of OX40 agonist ivuxolimab in advanced cancers. Sequenced by immunoSEQ multiplex PCR; TCRdb stores in-frame clones only, minus some. The sample yields fewer than 90,000 clones, roughly 87% seen once. Source: CD4+ or CD8+ T cells sorted from blood, taken in a trial of the OX40 agonist ivuxolimab. These receptors were taken from an adult with an advanced solid tumor such as melanoma, head and neck, liver or kidney cancer.

The chain carries TRBV27 and TRBJ1-1; TRBD1 might be the D (5 bases). Trimming shortened V by 1 base and J by 0 bases, and 9 bases separated the two germline ends. The CDR3 is 15 amino acids. The germline CDR1 and CDR2 sequences are MNHEY and SMNVEV (reference sequence). CDR3 sequence (DNA): TGTGCCAGCAGTTTATTCGGGACGCTGAACACTGAAGCTTTCTTT. Its translation is CASSLFGTLNTEAFF.

In this sample, this clone turned up once. The rearrangement links TRBV29-1 to TRBJ2-5; 8 nucleotides align to TRBD1. The CDR3 is 12 amino acids. The junction had 6 bases not matched to a gene; V was cut back by 7 bases and J by 5 bases. Germline V gene sequence: CDR1 SQVTM, CDR2 ANQGSEA. DNA for the CDR3: TGCAGCGGTAGACAGGGGCCGGAGACCCAGTACTTC. It translates to CSGRQGPETQYF.

This clone was observed once. The rearrangement links TRBV4-1 to TRBJ1-1; D perhaps matches TRBD1 (5 bases). V was trimmed by 1 base and J by 6 bases, leaving 15 bases between them. The germline CDR1 and CDR2 sequences are MGHRA and YSYEKL. The CDR3 contains 15 residues. In nucleotides, the CDR3 is TGCGCCAGCAGCCAAGGGGGGTCTATTCCGCCTGAAGCTTTCTTT. Translation gives CASSQGGSIPPEAFF.

The chain links TRBV5-1 to TRBJ2-7; 10 bases line up with TRBD2. The length of the CDR3 is 18 residues. Germline assignment: CDR1 SGHRS and CDR2 YFSETQ. J lost 2 bases, V lost 2 bases, and 13 bases had no gene match. The CDR3 DNA reads as TGCGCCAGCAGCTTCATGGGGCTAGCGGGAGAGAGCGCCTACGAGCAGTACTTC. Its translation is CASSFMGLAGESAYEQYF.

The chain joins TRBV5-8 to TRBJ2-6; D is unclear. This CDR3 has 15 amino acids. V was cut by 2 bases and J by 0 bases, with 6 bases left in between. Germline CDR1 SGHTS, CDR2 YDEGEE. The CDR3 spells CASSFENSGANVLTF. The CDR3 DNA reads as TGTGCCAGCAGCTTCGAAAACTCTGGGGCCAACGTCCTGACTTTC.

The V call is TRBV25-1, the J call TRBJ1-4; D call uncertain. Germline CDR1 MGHDK, CDR2 SYGVNS. Trimming pared 5 bases from V and 7 bases from J, leaving 14 bases between. There are 14 residues in the CDR3. The CDR3 nucleotides read TGTGCCAGCAGTTCACCATACTCCGTTGAAAAACTGTTTTTT. Translating gives CASSSPYSVEKLFF.

The CDR3 nucleotides read TGTGCCAGCAGCTTCGGGGCAGATACGCAGTATTTT. This encodes CASSFGADTQYF. The chain has TRBV11-2 and TRBJ2-3; tentatively, D is TRBD2 (5 bases). Germline V gene sequence: CDR1 SGHAT, CDR2 FQNNGV. The CDR3 covers 12 residues. V was cut by 3 bases and J by 4 bases, with 5 bases left in between.

The chain uses TRBV5-6 and TRBJ2-3; 8 bases fit TRBD2. This CDR3 has 14 residues. J was trimmed by 1 base and V by 7 bases; bases with no gene match: 5. Germline values: CDR1 SGHDT, CDR2 YYEEEE. CDR3 sequence (DNA): TGTGCCAGCCTTCGAGCGGGGGGCACAGATACGCAGTATTTT. It specifies CASLRAGGTDTQYF.

The chain uses TRBV4-1 and TRBJ1-1; tentative D call: TRBD1 (6 bases). V was trimmed by 0 bases and J by 5 bases, leaving 13 bases between them. Germline V lookup: CDR1 MGHRA, CDR2 YSYEKL. There are 15 residues in the CDR3. CDR3 in amino acids: CASSQDMGARTEAFF. The CDR3 coding sequence is TGCGCCAGCAGCCAAGATATGGGGGCGCGAACTGAAGCTTTCTTT.

V gene TRBV11-2 combines with J gene TRBJ1-5, with unresolved D. Germline V gene data show CDR1 as SGHAT and CDR2 as FQNNGV. The CDR3 is 17 residues long. Trimming pared 3 bases from V and 0 bases from J, leaving 15 bases between. The CDR3 region has the DNA TGTGCCAGCAGCTTTTCGTATTGGTTATATAGCAATCAGCCCCAGCATTTT. This encodes CASSFSYWLYSNQPQHF.